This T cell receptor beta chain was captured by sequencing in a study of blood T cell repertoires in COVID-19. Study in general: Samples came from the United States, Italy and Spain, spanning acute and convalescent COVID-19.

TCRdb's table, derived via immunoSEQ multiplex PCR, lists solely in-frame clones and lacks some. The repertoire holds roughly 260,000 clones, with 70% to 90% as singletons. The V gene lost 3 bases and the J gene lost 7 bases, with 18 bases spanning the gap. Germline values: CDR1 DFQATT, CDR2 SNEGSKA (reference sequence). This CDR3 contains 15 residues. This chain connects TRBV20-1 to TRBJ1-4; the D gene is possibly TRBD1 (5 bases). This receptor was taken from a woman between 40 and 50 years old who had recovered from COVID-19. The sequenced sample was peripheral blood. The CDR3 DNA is TGCAGTGCTAGTAGTCCAGGGACTGCTCTTGAAAAACTGTTTTTT. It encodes CSASSPGTALEKLFF.